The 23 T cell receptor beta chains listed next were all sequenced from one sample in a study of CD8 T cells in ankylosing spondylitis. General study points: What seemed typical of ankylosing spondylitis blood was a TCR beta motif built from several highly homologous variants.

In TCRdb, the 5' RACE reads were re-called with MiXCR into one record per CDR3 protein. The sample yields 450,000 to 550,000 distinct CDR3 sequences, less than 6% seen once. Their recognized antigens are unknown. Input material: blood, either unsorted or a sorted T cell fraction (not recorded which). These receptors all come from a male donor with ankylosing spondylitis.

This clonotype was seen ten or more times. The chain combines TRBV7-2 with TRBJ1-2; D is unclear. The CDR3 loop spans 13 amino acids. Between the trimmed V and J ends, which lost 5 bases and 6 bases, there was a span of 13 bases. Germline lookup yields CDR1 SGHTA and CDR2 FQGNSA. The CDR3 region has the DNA TGTGCCAGCAGCCCGACGGCAGTAGATGGCTACACCTTC. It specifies CASSPTAVDGYTF.

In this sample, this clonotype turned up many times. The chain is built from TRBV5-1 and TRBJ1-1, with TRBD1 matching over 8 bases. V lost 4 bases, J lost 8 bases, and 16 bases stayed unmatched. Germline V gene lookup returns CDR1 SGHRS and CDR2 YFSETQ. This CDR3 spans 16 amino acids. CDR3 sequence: CASSPGQGGDEIEAFF. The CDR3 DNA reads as TGCGCCAGCAGCCCCGGACAGGGAGGGGATGAGATAGAAGCTTTCTTT.

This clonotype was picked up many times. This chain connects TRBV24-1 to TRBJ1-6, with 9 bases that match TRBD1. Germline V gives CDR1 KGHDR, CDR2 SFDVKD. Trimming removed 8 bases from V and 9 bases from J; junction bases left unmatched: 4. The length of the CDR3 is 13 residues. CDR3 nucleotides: TGTGCCACCATAGGACAGGGGAGTTCACCCCTCCACTTT. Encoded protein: CATIGQGSSPLHF.

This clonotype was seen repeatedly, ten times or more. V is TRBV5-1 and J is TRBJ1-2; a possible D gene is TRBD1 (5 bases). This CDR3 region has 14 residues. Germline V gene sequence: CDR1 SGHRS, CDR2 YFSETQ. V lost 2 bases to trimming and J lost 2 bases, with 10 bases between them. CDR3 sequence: CASSLRRGNYGYTF. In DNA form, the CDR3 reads TGCGCCAGCAGCTTAAGGAGGGGAAACTATGGCTACACCTTC. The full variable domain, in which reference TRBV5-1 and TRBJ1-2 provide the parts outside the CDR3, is KAGVTQTPRYLIKTRGQQVTLSCSPISGHRSVSWYQQTPGQGLQFLFEYFSETQRNKGNFPGRFSGRQFSNSRSEMNVSTLELGDSALYLCASSLRRGNYGYTFGSGTRLTVV.

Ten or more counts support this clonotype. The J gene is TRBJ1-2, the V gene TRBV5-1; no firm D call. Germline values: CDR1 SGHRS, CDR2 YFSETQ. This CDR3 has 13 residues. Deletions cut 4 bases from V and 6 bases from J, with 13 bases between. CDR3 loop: CASSPTLLDGYTF. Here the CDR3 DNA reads TGCGCCAGCAGCCCGACCCTCTTGGATGGCTACACCTTC.

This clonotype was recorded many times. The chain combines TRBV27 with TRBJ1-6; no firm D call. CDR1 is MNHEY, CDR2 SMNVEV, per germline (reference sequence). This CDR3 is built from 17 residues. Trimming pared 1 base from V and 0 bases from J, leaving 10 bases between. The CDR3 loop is CASSLFLPSSYNSPLHF. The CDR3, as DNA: TGTGCCAGCAGTTTATTCTTGCCGAGCTCCTATAATTCACCCCTCCACTTT.

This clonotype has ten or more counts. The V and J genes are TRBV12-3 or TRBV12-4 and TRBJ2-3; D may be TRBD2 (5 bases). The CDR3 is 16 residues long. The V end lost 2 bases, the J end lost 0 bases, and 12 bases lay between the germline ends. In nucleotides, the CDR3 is TGTGCCAGCAGTTTAAACTTCGGACTCAGCACAGATACGCAGTATTTT. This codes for CASSLNFGLSTDTQYF.

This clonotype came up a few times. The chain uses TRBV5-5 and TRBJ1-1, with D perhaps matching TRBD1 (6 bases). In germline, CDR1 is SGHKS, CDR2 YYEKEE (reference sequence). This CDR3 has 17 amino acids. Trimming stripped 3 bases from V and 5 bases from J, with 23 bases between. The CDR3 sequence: CASSYLRAGVEETEAFF. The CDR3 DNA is TGTGCCAGCAGCTATCTGAGGGCAGGGGTCGAAGAAACTGAAGCTTTCTTT.

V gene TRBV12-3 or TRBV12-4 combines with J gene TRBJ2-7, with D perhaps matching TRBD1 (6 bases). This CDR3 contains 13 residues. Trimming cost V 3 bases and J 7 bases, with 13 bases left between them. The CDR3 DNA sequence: TGTGCCAGCAGTTTGAGCAGGGGCGGGGAGCAGTACTTC. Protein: CASSLSRGGEQYF.

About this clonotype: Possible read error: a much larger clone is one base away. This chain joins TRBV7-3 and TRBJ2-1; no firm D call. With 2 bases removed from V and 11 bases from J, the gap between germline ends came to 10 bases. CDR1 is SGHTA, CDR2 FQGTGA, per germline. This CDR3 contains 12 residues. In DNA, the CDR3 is TGTGCCAGCAGCTTAGACAACCAGCAGCAGTTCTTC. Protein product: CASSLDNQQQFF.

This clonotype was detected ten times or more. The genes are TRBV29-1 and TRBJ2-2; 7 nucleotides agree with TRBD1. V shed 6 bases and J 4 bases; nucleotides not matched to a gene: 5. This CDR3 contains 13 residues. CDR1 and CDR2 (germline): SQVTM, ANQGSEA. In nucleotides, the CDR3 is TGCAGCGTCAGACAGGGTACCACCGGGGAGCTGTTTTTT. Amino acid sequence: CSVRQGTTGELFF.

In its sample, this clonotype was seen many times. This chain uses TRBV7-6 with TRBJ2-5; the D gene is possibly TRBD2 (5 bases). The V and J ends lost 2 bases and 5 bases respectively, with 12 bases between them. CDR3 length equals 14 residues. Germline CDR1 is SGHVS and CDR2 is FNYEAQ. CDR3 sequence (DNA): TGTGCCAGCAGCTTATTCGAGGGAGAGGAGACCCAGTACTTC. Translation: CASSLFEGEETQYF.

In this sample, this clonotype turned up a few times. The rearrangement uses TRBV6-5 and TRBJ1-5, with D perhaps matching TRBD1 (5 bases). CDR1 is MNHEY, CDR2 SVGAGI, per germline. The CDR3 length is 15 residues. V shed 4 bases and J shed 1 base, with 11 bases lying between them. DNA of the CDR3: TGTGCCAGCAGTTTCTCCAGGGCGAGCAATCAGCCCCAGCATTTT. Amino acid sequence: CASSFSRASNQPQHF.

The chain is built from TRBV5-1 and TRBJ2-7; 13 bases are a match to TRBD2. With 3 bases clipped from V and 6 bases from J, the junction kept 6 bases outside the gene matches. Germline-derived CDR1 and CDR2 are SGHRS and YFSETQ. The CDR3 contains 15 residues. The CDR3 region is CASSSLAGGPVEQYF. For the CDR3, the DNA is TGCGCCAGCAGCTCACTAGCGGGAGGGCCGGTCGAGCAGTACTTC.

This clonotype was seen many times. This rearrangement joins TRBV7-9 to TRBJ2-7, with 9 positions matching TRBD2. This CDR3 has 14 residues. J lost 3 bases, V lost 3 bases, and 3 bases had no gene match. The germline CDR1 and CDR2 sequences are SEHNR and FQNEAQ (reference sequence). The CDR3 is CASSFASGDYEQYF. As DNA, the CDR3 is TGTGCCAGCAGCTTCGCTAGCGGGGACTACGAGCAGTACTTC.

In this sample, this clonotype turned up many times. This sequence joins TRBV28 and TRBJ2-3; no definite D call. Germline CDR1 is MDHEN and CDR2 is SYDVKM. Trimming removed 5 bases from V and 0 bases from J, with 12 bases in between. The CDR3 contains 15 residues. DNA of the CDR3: TGTGCCAGCAGTCCAGACCCCAGGAGCACAGATACGCAGTATTTT. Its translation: CASSPDPRSTDTQYF.

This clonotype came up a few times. The CDR3, as DNA: TGCGCCAGCAGCTGGAGGTCTCCCAACACCGGGGAGCTGTTTTTT. Its protein is CASSWRSPNTGELFF. This chain joins TRBV5-1 and TRBJ2-2, with D maybe TRBD2 (5 bases). V was shortened by 3 bases and J by 2 bases, with 11 bases between the two germline ends. Germline lookup yields CDR1 SGHRS and CDR2 YFSETQ. The CDR3 runs to 15 residues. The entire variable domain, with the rest obtained from reference TRBV5-1 and TRBJ2-2, is as follows: KAGVTQTPRYLIKTRGQQVTLSCSPISGHRSVSWYQQTPGQGLQFLFEYFSETQRNKGNFPGRFSGRQFSNSRSEMNVSTLELGDSALYLCASSWRSPNTGELFFGEGSRLTVL.

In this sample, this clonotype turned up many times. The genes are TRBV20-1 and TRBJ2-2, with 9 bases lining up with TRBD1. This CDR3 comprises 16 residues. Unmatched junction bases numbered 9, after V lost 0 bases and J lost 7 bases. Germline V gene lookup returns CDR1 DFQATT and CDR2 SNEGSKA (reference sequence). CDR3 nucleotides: TGCAGTGCTAGAGATAGGGTACAGGGGGCAAGCGGGGAGCTGTTTTTT. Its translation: CSARDRVQGASGELFF.

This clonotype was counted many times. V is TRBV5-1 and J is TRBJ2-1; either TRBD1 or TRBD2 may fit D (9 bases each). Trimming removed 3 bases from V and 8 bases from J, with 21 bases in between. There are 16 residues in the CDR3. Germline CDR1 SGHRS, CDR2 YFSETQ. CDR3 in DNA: TGCGCCAGCAGCTCGGACAGGGGACTAGCCGGGCATGAGCAGTTCTTC. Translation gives CASSSDRGLAGHEQFF.

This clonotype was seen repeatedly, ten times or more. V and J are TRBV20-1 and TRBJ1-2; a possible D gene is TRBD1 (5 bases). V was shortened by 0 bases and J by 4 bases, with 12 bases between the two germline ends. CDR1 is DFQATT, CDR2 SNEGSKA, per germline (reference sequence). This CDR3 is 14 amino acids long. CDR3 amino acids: CSAREGRVFYGYTF. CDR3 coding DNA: TGCAGTGCTAGAGAGGGCAGGGTTTTCTATGGCTACACCTTC.

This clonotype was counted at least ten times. CDR3 in amino acids: CATGSPKNIQYF. The CDR3 bases are TGTGCCACCGGTTCACCCAAAAACATTCAGTACTTC. The rearrangement joins TRBV12-3 or TRBV12-4 to TRBJ2-4; no clear D. The V end was cut by 10 bases, the J end by 2 bases, with 9 bases between. The CDR3 sequence is 12 residues long.

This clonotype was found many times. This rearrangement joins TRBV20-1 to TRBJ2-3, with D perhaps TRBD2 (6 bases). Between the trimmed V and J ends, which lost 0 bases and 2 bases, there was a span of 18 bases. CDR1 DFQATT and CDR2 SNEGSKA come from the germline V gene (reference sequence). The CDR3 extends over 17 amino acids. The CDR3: CSARDPLAADNTDTQYF. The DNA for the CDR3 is TGCAGTGCTAGAGATCCTTTAGCGGCGGACAACACAGATACGCAGTATTTT.

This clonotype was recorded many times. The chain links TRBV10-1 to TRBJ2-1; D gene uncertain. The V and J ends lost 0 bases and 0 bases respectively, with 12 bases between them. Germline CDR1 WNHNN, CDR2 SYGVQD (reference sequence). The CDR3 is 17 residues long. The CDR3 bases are TGCGCCAGCAGTGAGTCGCCGGGCAGGAGCTCCTACAATGAGCAGTTCTTC. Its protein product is CASSESPGRSSYNEQFF.